The 15 T cell receptor beta chains presented below share a single source sample, sequenced in a study of cytomegalovirus exposure and HLA in healthy donors. A multiplex PCR was run with 60 Vbeta primers and 13 Jbeta primers. Profiled with immunoSEQ multiplex PCR; TCRdb holds only in-frame clones, not every one. Its clone listing holds about 170,000 clones. The sample consisted of PBMCs. These receptors were taken from a woman between 18 and 29 years old in good health and CMV-seropositive.

V is TRBV29-1 and J is TRBJ1-1; D not certain. The CDR3 length is 14 residues. CDR1 SQVTM and CDR2 ANQGSEA come from the germline V gene. Trimming took 2 bases from V and 1 from J, leaving 11 bases between them. The CDR3 spells CSVENPGRNTEAFF. Here the CDR3 DNA reads TGCAGCGTTGAAAATCCGGGTAGGAACACTGAAGCTTTCTTT.

The chain has TRBV28 and TRBJ2-7, with D unclear. CDR1 and CDR2 (germline): MDHEN, SYDVKM. The CDR3 is 13 amino acids. V lost 5 bases to trimming and J lost 5 bases, with 13 bases between them. The CDR3 DNA is TGTGCCAGCAGTCCTCCCCCCTACGACGAGCAGTACTTC. Its translation is CASSPPPYDEQYF.

This chain links TRBV5-1 with TRBJ1-2; D might be TRBD1 (5 bases). This CDR3 is built from 14 residues. Germline V gene sequence: CDR1 SGHRS, CDR2 YFSETQ. The ends were cut back, 4 bases at V and 0 bases at J, with 10 bases in the middle. CDR3 nucleotide sequence: TGCGCCAGCAGCCCGGACACGTCTAACTATGGCTACACCTTC. Translation gives CASSPDTSNYGYTF. Based on the CDR3 plus reference TRBV5-1 and TRBJ1-2, the full variable domain is KAGVTQTPRYLIKTRGQQVTLSCSPISGHRSVSWYQQTPGQGLQFLFEYFSETQRNKGNFPGRFSGRQFSNSRSEMNVSTLELGDSALYLCASSPDTSNYGYTFGSGTRLTVV.

The chain has TRBV15 and TRBJ2-3; 11 nucleotides line up with TRBD2. In germline, CDR1 is LNHNV, CDR2 YYDKDF (reference sequence). There are 16 residues in the CDR3. J was trimmed by 6 bases and V by 0 bases; bases with no gene match: 5. CDR3 sequence: CATSRETSGTGDTQYF. In nucleotides, the CDR3 is TGTGCCACCAGCAGAGAGACTAGCGGGACGGGGGATACGCAGTATTTT.

As for this clone: An end of the junction differs from the germline gene, which may be a read error. V usage is TRBV11-3 and J usage is TRBJ2-7, with no clear D. The CDR3 has 13 residues. Germline CDR1 is SGHNT and CDR2 is YENEEA. The CDR3 DNA reads TGTGCCAGCAGCTTAGGTTTGCACTACGAGCAGTGCTTC. It is translated as CASSLGLHYEQCF.

This chain links TRBV5-6 with TRBJ2-7; 9 nucleotides line up with TRBD2. This CDR3 is built from 16 residues. V trimming: 4 bases; J trimming: 4 bases; junction bases outside the gene matches: 12. Germline CDR1 SGHDT, CDR2 YYEEEE. The CDR3 sequence is CASSLPASGGFYEQYF. DNA for the CDR3: TGTGCCAGCAGCCTCCCGGCCAGCGGGGGGTTTTACGAGCAGTACTTC. The complete variable domain, with remaining parts taken from reference TRBV5-6 and TRBJ2-7, reads DAGVTQSPTHLIKTRGQQVTLRCSPKSGHDTVSWYQQALGQGPQFIFQYYEEEERQRGNFPDRFSGHQFPNYSSELNVNALLLGDSALYLCASSLPASGGFYEQYFGPGTRLTVT.

The chain employs TRBV7-2 and TRBJ2-3, with unresolved D. With 5 bases removed from V and 0 bases from J, the gap between germline ends came to 6 bases. Looked up from germline, CDR1 is SGHTA and CDR2 is FQGNSA. The CDR3 is 13 residues long. CDR3 sequence: CASSPGSTDTQYF. The CDR3 coding sequence is TGTGCCAGCAGCCCCGGGAGCACAGATACGCAGTATTTT.

The chain combines TRBV10-3 with TRBJ2-3; 7 positions agree with TRBD1. With 4 bases clipped from V and 3 bases from J, the junction kept 4 bases outside the gene matches. The germline gives CDR1 ENHRY, CDR2 SYGVKD. The CDR3 sequence is 14 residues long. Here the CDR3 reads CAISVQGTTDTQYF. CDR3 coding DNA: TGTGCCATCAGTGTACAGGGGACGACAGATACGCAGTATTTT.

J is TRBJ2-7 and V is TRBV11-2, with D possibly being TRBD2 (6 bases). Germline V gene lookup returns CDR1 SGHAT and CDR2 FQNNGV. The CDR3 totals 16 residues. Trimming took off 1 base at V and 6 bases at J, with 19 bases between the two ends. The CDR3 region has the DNA TGTGCCAGCAGCTTAGGTCCGGGACCCAAGGGAGGCGAGCAGTACTTC. It is translated as CASSLGPGPKGGEQYF.

V gene TRBV6-5 combines with J gene TRBJ2-2; 10 nucleotides line up with TRBD2. Per the germline V gene, CDR1 is MNHEY and CDR2 is SVGAGI. The CDR3 extends over 16 amino acids. V was pared by 2 bases and J by 4 bases, with 4 bases of the junction left unmatched. CDR3 in amino acids: CASSYSGGAGTGELFF. CDR3 sequence (DNA): TGTGCCAGCAGTTACAGCGGGGGGGCCGGCACCGGGGAGCTGTTTTTT.

The rearrangement uses TRBV5-8 and TRBJ1-1, with a tentative D call TRBD1 (6 bases). V was clipped by 4 bases and J by 11 bases, with 15 bases between them. The CDR3 contains 12 residues. Germline V lookup: CDR1 SGHTS, CDR2 YDEGEE. The CDR3 region is CASSLLIRGAFF. CDR3 DNA: TGTGCCAGCAGCCTGCTGATTAGGGGGGCTTTCTTT.

The gene calls are TRBV5-4 and TRBJ2-6, with TRBD2 matching over 11 bases. This CDR3 has 18 amino acids. Trimming took 4 bases from V and 0 from J; bases not matched to a gene: 6. CDR1 and CDR2 (germline): SGHNT, YYREEE (reference sequence). The CDR3 loop reads CASSHPTSGNSGANVLTF. CDR3 DNA: TGTGCCAGCAGCCACCCGACTAGCGGGAACTCTGGGGCCAACGTCCTGACTTTC.

The chain is built from TRBV4-1 and TRBJ2-7, with D uncertain. The CDR3 contains 15 residues. V lost 1 base and J lost 0, with 10 bases in between. The germline gives CDR1 MGHRA, CDR2 YSYEKL. The CDR3 sequence: CASSQALTLSYEQYF. CDR3 coding DNA: TGCGCCAGCAGCCAAGCCCTGACACTCTCCTACGAGCAGTACTTC.

The J gene is TRBJ1-2, the V gene TRBV19; 8 positions agree with TRBD1. Germline V gene sequence: CDR1 LNHDA, CDR2 SQIVND (reference sequence). This CDR3 comprises 14 residues. V dropped 2 bases and J dropped 3; count of bases not matched to a gene: 2. CDR3 residues: CASSIRGQDYGYTF. The CDR3 DNA reads as TGTGCCAGTAGTATAAGGGGACAGGACTATGGCTACACCTTC.

This chain uses TRBV14 with TRBJ2-1; D is perhaps TRBD2 (6 bases). The CDR3 is made up of 14 amino acids. Germline V lookup: CDR1 SGHDN, CDR2 FVKESK. The V end was cut by 1 base, the J end by 10 bases, with 14 bases between. CDR3 protein: CASSQVGDSKEQFF. In DNA form, the CDR3 reads TGTGCCAGCAGCCAAGTAGGGGACTCCAAAGAGCAGTTCTTC.